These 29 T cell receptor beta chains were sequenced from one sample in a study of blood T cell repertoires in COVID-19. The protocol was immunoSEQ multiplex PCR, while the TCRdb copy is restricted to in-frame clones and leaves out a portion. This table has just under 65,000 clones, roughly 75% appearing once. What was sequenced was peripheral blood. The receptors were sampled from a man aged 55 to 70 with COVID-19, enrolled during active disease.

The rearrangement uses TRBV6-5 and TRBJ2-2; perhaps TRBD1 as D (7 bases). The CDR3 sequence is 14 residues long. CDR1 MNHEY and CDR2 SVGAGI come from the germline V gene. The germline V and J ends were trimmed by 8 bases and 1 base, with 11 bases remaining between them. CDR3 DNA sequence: TGTGCCAGCGGAGGGACAGTGAACACCGGGGAGCTGTTTTTT. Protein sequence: CASGGTVNTGELFF.

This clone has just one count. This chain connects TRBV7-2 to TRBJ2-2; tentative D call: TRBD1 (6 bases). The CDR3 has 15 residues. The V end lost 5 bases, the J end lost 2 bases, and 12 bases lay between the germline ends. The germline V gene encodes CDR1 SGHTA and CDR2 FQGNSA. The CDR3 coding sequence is TGTGCCAGCAGCGAGCGGACAGCCAACACCGGGGAGCTGTTTTTT. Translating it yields CASSERTANTGELFF.

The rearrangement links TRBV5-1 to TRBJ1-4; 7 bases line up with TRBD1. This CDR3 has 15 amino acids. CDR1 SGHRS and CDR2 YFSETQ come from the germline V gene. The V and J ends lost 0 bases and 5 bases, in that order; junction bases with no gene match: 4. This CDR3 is CASSLGDSSNEKLFF. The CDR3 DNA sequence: TGCGCCAGCAGCTTGGGGGACAGTTCGAATGAAAAACTGTTTTTT. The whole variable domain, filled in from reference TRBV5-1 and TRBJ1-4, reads KAGVTQTPRYLIKTRGQQVTLSCSPISGHRSVSWYQQTPGQGLQFLFEYFSETQRNKGNFPGRFSGRQFSNSRSEMNVSTLELGDSALYLCASSLGDSSNEKLFFGSGTQLSVL.

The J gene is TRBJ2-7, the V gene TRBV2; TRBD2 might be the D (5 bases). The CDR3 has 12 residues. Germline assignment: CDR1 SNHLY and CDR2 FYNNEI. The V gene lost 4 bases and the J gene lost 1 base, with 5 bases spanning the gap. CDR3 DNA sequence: TGTGCCAGCAGTGCGGGGTCCTACGAGCAGTACTTC. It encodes CASSAGSYEQYF. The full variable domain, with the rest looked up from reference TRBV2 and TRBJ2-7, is EPEVTQTPSHQVTQMGQEVILRCVPISNHLYFYWYRQILGQKVEFLVSFYNNEISEKSEIFDDQFSVERPDGSNFTLKIRSTKLEDSAMYFCASSAGSYEQYFGPGTRLTVT.

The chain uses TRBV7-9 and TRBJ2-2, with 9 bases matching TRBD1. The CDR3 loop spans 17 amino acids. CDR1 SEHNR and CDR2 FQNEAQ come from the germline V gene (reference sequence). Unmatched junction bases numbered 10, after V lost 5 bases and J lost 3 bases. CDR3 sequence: CASSGGQGLLYTGELFF. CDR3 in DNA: TGTGCCAGCAGCGGAGGACAGGGGCTATTATACACCGGGGAGCTGTTTTTT.

In DNA, the CDR3 is TGCAGCGCTAATCTAGCGGGAGAGACCCAGTACTTC. Its protein is CSANLAGETQYF. This sequence joins TRBV29-1 and TRBJ2-5, with 8 bases lining up with TRBD2. In germline, CDR1 is SQVTM, CDR2 ANQGSEA. V lost 7 bases to trimming and J lost 4 bases; unmatched junction nucleotides: 5. CDR3 length equals 12 residues.

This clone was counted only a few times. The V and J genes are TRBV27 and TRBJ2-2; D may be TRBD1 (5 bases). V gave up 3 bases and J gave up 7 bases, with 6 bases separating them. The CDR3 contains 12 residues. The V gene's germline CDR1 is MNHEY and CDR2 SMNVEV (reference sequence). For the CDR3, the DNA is TGTGCCAGCAGTTTCAGGGTCGGGGAGCTGTTTTTT. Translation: CASSFRVGELFF.

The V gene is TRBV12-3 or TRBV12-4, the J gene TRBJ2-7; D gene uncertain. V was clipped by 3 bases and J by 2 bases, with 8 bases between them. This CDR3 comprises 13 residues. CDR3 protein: CASSFKPTYEQYF. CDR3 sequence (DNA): TGTGCCAGCAGTTTTAAGCCCACCTACGAGCAGTACTTC.

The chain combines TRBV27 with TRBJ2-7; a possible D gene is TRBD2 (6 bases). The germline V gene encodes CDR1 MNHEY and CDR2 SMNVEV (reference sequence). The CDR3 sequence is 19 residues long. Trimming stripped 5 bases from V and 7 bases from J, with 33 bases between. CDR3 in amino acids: CASSKEAPHYITTGGEQYF. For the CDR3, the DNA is TGTGCCAGCAGTAAAGAGGCCCCCCATTACATCACAACCGGGGGAGAGCAGTACTTC.

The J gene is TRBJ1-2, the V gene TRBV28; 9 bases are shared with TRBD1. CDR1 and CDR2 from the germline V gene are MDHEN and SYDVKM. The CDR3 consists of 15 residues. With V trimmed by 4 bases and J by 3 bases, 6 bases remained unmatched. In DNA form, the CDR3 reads TGTGCCAGCAGTTCGACAGGGGGTGGTCACTATGGCTACACCTTC. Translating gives CASSSTGGGHYGYTF.

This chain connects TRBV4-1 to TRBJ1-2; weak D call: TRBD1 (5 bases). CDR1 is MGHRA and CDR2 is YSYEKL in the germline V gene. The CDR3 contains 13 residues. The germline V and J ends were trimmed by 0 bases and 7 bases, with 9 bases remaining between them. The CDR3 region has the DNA TGCGCCAGCAGCCAAGAGGGGCTGTCTGGCTACACCTTC. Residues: CASSQEGLSGYTF.

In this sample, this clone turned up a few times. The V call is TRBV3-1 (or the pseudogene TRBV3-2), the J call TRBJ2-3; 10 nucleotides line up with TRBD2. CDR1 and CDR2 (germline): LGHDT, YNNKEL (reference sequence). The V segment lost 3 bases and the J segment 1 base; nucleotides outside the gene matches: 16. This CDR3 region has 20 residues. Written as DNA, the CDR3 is TGTGCCAGCAGCCAGGGTAGGCTAGCGGGAGACCATCGGGGCACAGATACGCAGTATTTT. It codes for CASSQGRLAGDHRGTDTQYF.

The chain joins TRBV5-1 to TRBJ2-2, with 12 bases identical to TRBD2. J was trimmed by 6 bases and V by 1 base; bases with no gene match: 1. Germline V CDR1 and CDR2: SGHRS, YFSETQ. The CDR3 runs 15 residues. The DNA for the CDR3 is TGCGCCAGCAGCTTGACTAGCGGGAGGCCCGGGGAGCTGTTTTTT. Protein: CASSLTSGRPGELFF.

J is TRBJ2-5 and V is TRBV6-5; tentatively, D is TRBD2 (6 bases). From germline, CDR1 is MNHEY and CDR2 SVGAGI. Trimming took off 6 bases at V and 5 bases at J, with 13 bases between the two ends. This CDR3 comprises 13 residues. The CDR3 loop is CASSGGPDETQYF. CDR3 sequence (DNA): TGTGCCAGCAGCGGGGGTCCGGATGAGACCCAGTACTTC.

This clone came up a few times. The CDR3 here is CASSLTSGGFKDTQYF. CDR3 DNA sequence: TGCGCCAGCAGCCTCACTAGCGGGGGATTCAAAGATACGCAGTATTTT. This sequence joins TRBV5-1 and TRBJ2-3; 11 nucleotides align to TRBD2. The CDR3 extends over 16 amino acids. Germline V lookup: CDR1 SGHRS, CDR2 YFSETQ. After removal of 4 bases from V and 5 bases from J, the junction contained 9 bases not matched to a gene.

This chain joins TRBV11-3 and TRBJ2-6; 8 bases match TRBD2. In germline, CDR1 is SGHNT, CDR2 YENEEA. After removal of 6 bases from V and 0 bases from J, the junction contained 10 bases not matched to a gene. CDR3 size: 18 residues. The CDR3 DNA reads TGTGCCAGCAGTCCCCGCGGGGGGACGTACTCTGGGGCCAACGTCCTGACTTTC. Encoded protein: CASSPRGGTYSGANVLTF.

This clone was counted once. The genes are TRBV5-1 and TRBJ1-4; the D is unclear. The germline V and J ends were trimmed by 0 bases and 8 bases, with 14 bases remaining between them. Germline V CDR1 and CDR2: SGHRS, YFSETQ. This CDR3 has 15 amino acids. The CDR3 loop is CASSLAGTVEEKLFF. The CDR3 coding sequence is TGCGCCAGCAGCTTGGCCGGTACAGTAGAGGAAAAACTGTTTTTT.

CDR3 in DNA: TGTGCCAGCAGTCGCAGGGGTGGCAATCAGCCCCAGCATTTT. Its translation is CASSRRGGNQPQHF. This chain connects TRBV6-6 to TRBJ1-5; possibly TRBD1 for D (6 bases). This CDR3 contains 14 residues. The V end was cut by 5 bases, the J end by 2 bases, with 10 bases between. The germline V gene encodes CDR1 MNHNY and CDR2 SVGAGI (reference sequence).

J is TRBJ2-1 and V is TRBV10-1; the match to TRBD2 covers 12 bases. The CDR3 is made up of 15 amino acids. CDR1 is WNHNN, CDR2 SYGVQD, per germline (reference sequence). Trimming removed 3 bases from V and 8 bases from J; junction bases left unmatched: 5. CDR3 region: CASSDLAGGPYEQFF. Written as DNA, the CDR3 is TGCGCCAGCAGTGACCTAGCGGGAGGGCCCTATGAGCAGTTCTTC.

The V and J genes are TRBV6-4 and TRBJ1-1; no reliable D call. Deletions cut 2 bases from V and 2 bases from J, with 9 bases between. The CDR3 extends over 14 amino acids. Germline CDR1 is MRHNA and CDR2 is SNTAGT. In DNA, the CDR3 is TGTGCCAGCAGTGACGGTGGCCCAAACACTGAAGCTTTCTTT. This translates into CASSDGGPNTEAFF.

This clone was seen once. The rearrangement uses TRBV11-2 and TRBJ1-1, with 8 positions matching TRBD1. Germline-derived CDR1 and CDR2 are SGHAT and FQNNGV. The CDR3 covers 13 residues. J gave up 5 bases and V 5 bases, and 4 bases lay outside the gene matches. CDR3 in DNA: TGTGCCAGCAGCGCACAGGGGGGGACTGAAGCTTTCTTT. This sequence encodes CASSAQGGTEAFF.

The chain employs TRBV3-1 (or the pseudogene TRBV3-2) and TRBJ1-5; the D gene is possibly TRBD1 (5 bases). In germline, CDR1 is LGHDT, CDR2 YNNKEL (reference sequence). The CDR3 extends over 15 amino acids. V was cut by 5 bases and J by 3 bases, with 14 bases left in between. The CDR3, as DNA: TGTGCCAGCAGCTCGCGTGACAGATTCAATCAGCCCCAGCATTTT. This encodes CASSSRDRFNQPQHF.

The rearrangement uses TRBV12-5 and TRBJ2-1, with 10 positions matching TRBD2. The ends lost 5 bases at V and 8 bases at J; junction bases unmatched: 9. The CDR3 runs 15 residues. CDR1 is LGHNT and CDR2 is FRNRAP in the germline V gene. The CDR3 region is CASGPGLANVYEQFF. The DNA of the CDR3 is TGTGCTAGTGGTCCGGGACTAGCGAATGTCTATGAGCAGTTCTTC.

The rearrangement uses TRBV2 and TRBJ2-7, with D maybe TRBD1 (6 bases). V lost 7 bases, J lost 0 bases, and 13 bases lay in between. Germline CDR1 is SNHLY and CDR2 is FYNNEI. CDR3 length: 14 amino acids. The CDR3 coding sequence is TGTGCCAGCATGAGGGGGTTAAGCTCCTACGAGCAGTACTTC. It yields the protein CASMRGLSSYEQYF.

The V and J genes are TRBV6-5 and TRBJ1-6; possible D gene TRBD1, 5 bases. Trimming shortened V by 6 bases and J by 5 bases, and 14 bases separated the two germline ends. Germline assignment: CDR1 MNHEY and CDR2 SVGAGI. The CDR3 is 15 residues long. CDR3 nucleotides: TGTGCCAGCAGCCCCCATGACAGAGATAATTCACCCCTCCACTTT. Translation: CASSPHDRDNSPLHF.

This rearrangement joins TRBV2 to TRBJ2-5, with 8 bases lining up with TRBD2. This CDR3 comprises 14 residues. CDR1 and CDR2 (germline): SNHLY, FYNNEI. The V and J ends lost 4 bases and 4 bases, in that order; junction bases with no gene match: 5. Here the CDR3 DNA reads TGTGCCAGCAGTGGTGGGACTAGGAGAGAGACCCAGTACTTC. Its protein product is CASSGGTRRETQYF.

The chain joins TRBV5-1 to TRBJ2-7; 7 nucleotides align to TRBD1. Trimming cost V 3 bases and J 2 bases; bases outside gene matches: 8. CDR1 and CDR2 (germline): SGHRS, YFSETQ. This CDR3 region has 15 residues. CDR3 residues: CASSSGQVGTYEQYF. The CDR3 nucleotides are TGCGCCAGCAGCTCTGGACAGGTTGGGACCTACGAGCAGTACTTC.

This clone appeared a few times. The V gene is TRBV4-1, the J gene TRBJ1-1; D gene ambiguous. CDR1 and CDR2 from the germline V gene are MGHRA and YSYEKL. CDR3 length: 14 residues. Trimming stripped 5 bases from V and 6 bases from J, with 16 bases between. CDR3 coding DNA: TGCGCCAGCAGCGTACTACTGGGTGGTGCTGAAGCTTTCTTT. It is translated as CASSVLLGGAEAFF.

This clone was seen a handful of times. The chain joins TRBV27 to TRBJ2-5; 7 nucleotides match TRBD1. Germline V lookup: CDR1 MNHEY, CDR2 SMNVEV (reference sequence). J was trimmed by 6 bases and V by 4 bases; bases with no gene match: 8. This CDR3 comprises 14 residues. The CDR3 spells CASSSPGQRQTQYF. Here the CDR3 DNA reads TGTGCCAGCAGTTCCCCGGGACAGCGGCAGACCCAGTACTTC.